These 18 T cell receptor beta chains were sequenced from one sample in a study of glioma-infiltrating T cells. TCR alpha and beta CDR3 regions were amplified from RNA using iRepertoire nested multiplex PCR. TCRdb ran MiXCR on the multiplex PCR reads and lists one entry per CDR3 protein. The sample has fewer than 110,000 distinct CDR3 sequences, about 30% seen once; the top ten hold approximately 46%. Sequenced sample: glioma tissue, nonneoplastic brain tissue, or PBMCs (not recorded which). These receptors were taken from a human donor with low-grade glioma or glioblastoma, undergoing nonglioma brain surgery, or in good health (not recorded which).

This rearrangement joins TRBV28 to TRBJ2-3; D might be TRBD1 or TRBD2, each matching 5 bases. Germline V gene data show CDR1 as MDHEN and CDR2 as SYDVKM. Trimming took off 8 bases at V and 5 bases at J, with 11 bases between the two ends. The CDR3 is 12 residues long. CDR3 nucleotide sequence: TGTGCCAGCTCAGGTGGGGGAGATACGCAGTATTTT. Its protein is CASSGGGDTQYF.

This clonotype was recorded at least ten times. The chain couples TRBV20-1 to TRBJ1-1, with D maybe TRBD1 (5 bases). The germline V gene encodes CDR1 DFQATT and CDR2 SNEGSKA (reference sequence). The CDR3 loop spans 15 amino acids. The germline V and J ends were trimmed by 0 bases and 1 base, with 12 bases remaining between them. The CDR3 DNA sequence: TGCAGTGCTAGAGATGACAGCAGCTCGAACACTGAAGCTTTCTTT. Protein product: CSARDDSSSNTEAFF.

This clonotype was observed once. A read error is possible here, since a much larger clone lies one base away. This sequence joins TRBV28 and TRBJ2-7; no definite D call. Germline V gene sequence: CDR1 MDHEN, CDR2 SYDVKM. The CDR3 extends over 11 amino acids. DNA for the CDR3: TGTGCCAGCAGCATCACCTACGAGAAGTACTTC. Protein sequence: CASSITYEKYF.

A few counts support this clonotype. This chain uses TRBV29-1 with TRBJ2-2, with D perhaps TRBD1 (5 bases). Germline V gene lookup returns CDR1 SQVTM and CDR2 ANQGSEA. V shed 0 bases and J shed 6 bases, with 11 bases lying between them. The CDR3 has 14 residues. CDR3 sequence (DNA): TGCAGCGTTGAAGAATGGGGCAGCCCCGGGGAGCTGTTTTTT. Translated, it gives CSVEEWGSPGELFF.

There are many counts of this clonotype. The rearrangement joins TRBV6-1 to TRBJ1-2, with D possibly matching TRBD1 (6 bases). The CDR3 consists of 12 residues. Germline CDR1 is MNHNS and CDR2 is SASEGT. V was shortened by 7 bases and J by 7 bases, with 13 bases between the two germline ends. The CDR3 region has the DNA TGTGCCAGCACGATAATCAGGGGTGGCTACACCTTC. The encoded protein is CASTIIRGGYTF.

At least ten counts were recorded for this clonotype. The CDR3 protein is CASSEGTGGRVGYTF. In DNA form, the CDR3 reads TGTGCCAGCAGTGAAGGGACAGGGGGGCGTGTTGGCTACACCTTC. The chain couples TRBV2 to TRBJ1-2; 10 nucleotides line up with TRBD1. Germline CDR1 is SNHLY and CDR2 is FYNNEI. CDR3 length equals 15 residues. The junction had 6 bases not matched to a gene; V was cut back by 1 base and J by 7 bases.

This clonotype was counted many times. V is TRBV6-6 and J is TRBJ1-5; D is perhaps TRBD1 (6 bases). The germline V gene encodes CDR1 MNHNY and CDR2 SVGAGI (reference sequence). The ends were cut back, 1 base at V and 5 bases at J, with 9 bases in the middle. The CDR3 extends over 14 amino acids. The CDR3 is CASSYFRGYQPQHF. DNA for the CDR3: TGTGCCAGCAGTTACTTCAGGGGATATCAGCCCCAGCATTTT.

A note on this clonotype: Given a much more abundant clone one base away, this may be a read error. The chain couples TRBV20-1 to TRBJ1-2, with 7 bases matching TRBD1. CDR3 length equals 14 residues. Losses at the gene ends were 5 bases for V and 8 bases for J; bases not matched to a gene: 14. Germline V gene sequence: CDR1 DFQATT, CDR2 SNEGSKA (reference sequence). The DNA for the CDR3 is TGCAGTGCTCGAACCGGGACAGAGGGACAAGGCTACACCTTC. Translating it yields CSARTGTEGQGYTF.

This clonotype was recorded many times. The gene calls are TRBV18 and TRBJ1-1; unclear D gene. V lost 4 bases to trimming and J lost 6 bases, with 12 bases between them. This CDR3 is built from 13 residues. CDR1 is KGHSH, CDR2 LQKENI, per germline. The CDR3: CASSRVATAEAFF. CDR3 sequence (DNA): TGTGCCAGCTCACGCGTTGCGACCGCTGAAGCTTTCTTT.

With respect to this clonotype: Given a much more abundant clone one base away, this may be a read error. The chain is built from TRBV11-1 and TRBJ2-7; weak D call: TRBD2 (6 bases). V gave up 7 bases and J gave up 10 bases, with 17 bases separating them. Germline CDR1 SGHAT, CDR2 FQDESV (reference sequence). The CDR3 runs 12 residues. In DNA, the CDR3 is TGTGCCAGCACCGGGCCGGGAGAGATCCAGTACTTC. Translating gives CASTGPGEIQYF.

Notes on this clonotype: A single base separates this from a much larger clone, so it may be a read error. The chain recombines TRBV29-1 with TRBJ1-1; TRBD1 is a possible D gene (6 bases). The germline V and J ends were trimmed by 4 bases and 5 bases, with 17 bases remaining between them. The CDR3 length is 14 residues. Germline loops: CDR1 SQVTM, CDR2 ANQGSEA. Here the CDR3 DNA reads TGCAGCGTTGCCCTTGGCAGGGGTAAAACTGAAGCTTTCTTT. Translated, it gives CSVALGRGKTEAFF.

This clonotype was observed at least ten times. V usage is TRBV4-2 and J usage is TRBJ2-3; no reliable D call. CDR3 length: 11 residues. Germline lookup yields CDR1 LGHNA and CDR2 YNFKEQ. The V gene lost 1 base and the J gene lost 11 bases, with 7 bases spanning the gap. For the CDR3, the DNA is TGTGCCAGCAGCCAAGGTTCGCGGCAGTATTTT. As protein: CASSQGSRQYF.

This clonotype was detected ten times or more. The chain joins TRBV6-1 to TRBJ2-3; the D gene is possibly TRBD1 (5 bases). This CDR3 has 14 residues. The V end lost 5 bases, the J end lost 6 bases, and 15 bases lay between the germline ends. Germline V lookup: CDR1 MNHNS, CDR2 SASEGT. CDR3 loop: CASSLQAPSDTQYF. CDR3 in DNA: TGTGCCAGCAGTCTACAGGCACCCTCGGATACGCAGTATTTT.

The rearrangement links TRBV11-2 to TRBJ1-2; D not certain. Trimming took 5 bases from V and 3 from J, leaving 13 bases between them. In germline, CDR1 is SGHAT, CDR2 FQNNGV. The length of the CDR3 is 14 residues. Here the CDR3 DNA reads TGTGCCAGCAGCCTCGGACTGGGCGACTATGGCTACACCTTC. Its protein is CASSLGLGDYGYTF. The whole variable domain, remainder taken from reference TRBV11-2 and TRBJ1-2, is EAGVAQSPRYKIIEKRQSVAFWCNPISGHATLYWYQQILGQGPKLLIQFQNNGVVDDSQLPKDRFSAERLKGVDSTLKIQPAKLEDSAVYLCASSLGLGDYGYTFGSGTRLTVV.

The genes are TRBV29-1 and TRBJ2-7; tentative D call: TRBD1 (6 bases). Trimming cost V 6 bases and J 2 bases, with 14 bases left between them. CDR3 length: 13 amino acids. Germline V gene sequence: CDR1 SQVTM, CDR2 ANQGSEA. This CDR3 is CSVPGPGAYEQYF. In DNA form, the CDR3 reads TGCAGCGTCCCTGGGCCAGGGGCCTACGAGCAGTACTTC.

This chain connects TRBV9 to TRBJ1-1; perhaps TRBD1 as D (5 bases). V gave up 4 bases and J gave up 1 base, with 11 bases separating them. Looked up from germline, CDR1 is SGDLS and CDR2 is YYNGEE. There are 14 residues in the CDR3. The CDR3 nucleotides are TGTGCCAGCAGCTTACAGGAATCGAACACTGAAGCTTTCTTT. Its protein is CASSLQESNTEAFF.

This clonotype was counted only a few times. V gene TRBV7-2 combines with J gene TRBJ2-7, with D possibly being TRBD2 (6 bases). The germline V gene encodes CDR1 SGHTA and CDR2 FQGNSA. V was pared by 6 bases and J by 3 bases, with 18 bases between. The CDR3 length is 15 residues. The CDR3 is CASSPYGTGFYEQYF. The CDR3 coding sequence is TGTGCCAGCAGTCCGTACGGGACTGGATTCTACGAGCAGTACTTC.

This clonotype was detected ten times or more. V usage is TRBV12-3 or TRBV12-4 and J usage is TRBJ2-5; D possibly corresponds to TRBD2 (6 bases). The CDR3 is 15 residues long. Trimming removed 6 bases at V and 6 bases at J, with 20 bases between. CDR3 sequence reads: CASSTNQGRGKTQYF. In DNA, the CDR3 is TGTGCCAGCAGCACCAATCAGGGACGCGGGAAGACCCAGTACTTC.